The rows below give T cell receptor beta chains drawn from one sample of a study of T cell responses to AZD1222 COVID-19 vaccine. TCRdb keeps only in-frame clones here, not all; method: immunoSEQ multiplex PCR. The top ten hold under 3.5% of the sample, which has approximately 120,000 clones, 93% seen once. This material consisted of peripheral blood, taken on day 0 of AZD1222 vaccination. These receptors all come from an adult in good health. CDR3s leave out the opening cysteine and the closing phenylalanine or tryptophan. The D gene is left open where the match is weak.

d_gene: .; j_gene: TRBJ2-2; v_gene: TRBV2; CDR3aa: ASKLGGNTGELF
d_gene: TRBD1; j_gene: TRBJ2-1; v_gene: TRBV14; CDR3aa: ASSPWMGTGYNEQF
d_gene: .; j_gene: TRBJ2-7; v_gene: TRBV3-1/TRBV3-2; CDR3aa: ASSRGIGIDEQY
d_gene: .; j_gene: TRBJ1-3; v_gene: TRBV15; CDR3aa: ATSRVLGSGNTIY
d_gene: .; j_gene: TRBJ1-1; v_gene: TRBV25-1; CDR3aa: ASSEGANTEAF
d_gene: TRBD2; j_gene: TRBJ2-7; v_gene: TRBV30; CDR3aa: AWSQEPAGEQY
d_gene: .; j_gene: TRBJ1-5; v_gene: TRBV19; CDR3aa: ASSISGNQPQH
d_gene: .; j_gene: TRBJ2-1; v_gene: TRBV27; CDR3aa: ATQRFVETGEQF
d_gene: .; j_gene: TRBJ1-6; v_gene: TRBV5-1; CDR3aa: ASSLGATSSPLH
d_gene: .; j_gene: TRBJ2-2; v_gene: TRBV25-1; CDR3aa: ASRTPTGELF
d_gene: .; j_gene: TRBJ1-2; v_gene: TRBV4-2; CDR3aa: ASSQEVRSSDYGYT
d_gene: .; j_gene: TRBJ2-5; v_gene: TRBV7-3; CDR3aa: ASSLGPQETQY
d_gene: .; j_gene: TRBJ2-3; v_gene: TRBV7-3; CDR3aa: ASSNPGTQSTDTQY
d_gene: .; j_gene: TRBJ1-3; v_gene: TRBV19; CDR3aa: ASSKGGLPSSGNTIY
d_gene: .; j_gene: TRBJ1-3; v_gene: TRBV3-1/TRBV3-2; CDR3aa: ASSHLGGAGNTIY
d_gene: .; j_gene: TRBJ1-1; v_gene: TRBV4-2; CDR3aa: ASSQLGMNTEAF
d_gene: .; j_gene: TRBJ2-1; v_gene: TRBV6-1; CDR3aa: ASSELGYEQF
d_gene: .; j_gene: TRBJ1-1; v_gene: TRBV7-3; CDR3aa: ASSLGENTEAF
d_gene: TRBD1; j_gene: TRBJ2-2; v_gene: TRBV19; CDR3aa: ASKQGKNTGELF
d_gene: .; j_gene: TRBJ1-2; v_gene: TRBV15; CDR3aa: ATSSMASPDVDYGYT
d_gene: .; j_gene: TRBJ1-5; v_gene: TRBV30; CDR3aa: AWSIGGGQPQH
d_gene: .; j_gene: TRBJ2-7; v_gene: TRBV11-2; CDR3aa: ASSKPLREQY
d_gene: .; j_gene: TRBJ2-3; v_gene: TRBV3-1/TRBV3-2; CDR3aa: ASSQDPAASTDTQY
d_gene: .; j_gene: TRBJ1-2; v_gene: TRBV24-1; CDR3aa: APPRGGVYT
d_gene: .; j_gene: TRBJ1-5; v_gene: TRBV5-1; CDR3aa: ASSLGEGSNQPQH
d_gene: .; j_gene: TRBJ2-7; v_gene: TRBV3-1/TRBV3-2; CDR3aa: ASSQHISYEQY
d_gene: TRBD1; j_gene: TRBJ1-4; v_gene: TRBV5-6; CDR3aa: ASSSYRGETNEKLF
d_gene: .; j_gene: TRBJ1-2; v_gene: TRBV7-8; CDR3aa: ASSLEGLSGYT
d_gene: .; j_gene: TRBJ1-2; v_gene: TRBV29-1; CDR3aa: SVGGGLLNSYGYT
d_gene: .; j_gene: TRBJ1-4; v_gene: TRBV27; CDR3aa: ASSLGGVEKLF
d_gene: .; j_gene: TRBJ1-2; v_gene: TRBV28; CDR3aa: ASSPRVLLGYT
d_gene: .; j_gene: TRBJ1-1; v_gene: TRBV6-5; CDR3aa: ASSYSPSSTEAF
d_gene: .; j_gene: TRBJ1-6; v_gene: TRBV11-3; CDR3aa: ASRTFGSPLH
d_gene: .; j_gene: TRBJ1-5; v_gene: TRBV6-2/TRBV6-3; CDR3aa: ASSWAGSGNQPQH
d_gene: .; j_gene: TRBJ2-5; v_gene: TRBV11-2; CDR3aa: ASKGIGGRETQY
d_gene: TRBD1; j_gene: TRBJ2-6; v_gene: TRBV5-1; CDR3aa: ASSLVFDRVGANVLT
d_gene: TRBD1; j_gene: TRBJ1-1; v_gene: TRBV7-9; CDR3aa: ASRFDREATEAF
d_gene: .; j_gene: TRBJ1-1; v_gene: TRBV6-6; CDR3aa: ASSYSQENTEAF
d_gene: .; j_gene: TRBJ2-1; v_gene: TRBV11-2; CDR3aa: ASSRTNEQF
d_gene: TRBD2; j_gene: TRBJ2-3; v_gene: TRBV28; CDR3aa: ASSLLAGVADTQY
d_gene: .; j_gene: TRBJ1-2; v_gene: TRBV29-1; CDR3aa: SVERSSGYT
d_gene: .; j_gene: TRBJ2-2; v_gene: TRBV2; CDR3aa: ASSESFRGGTGELF